The source of this T cell receptor (beta chain) is a study of cytomegalovirus exposure and HLA in healthy donors. Trimming at V came to 5 bases and at J to 3 bases, leaving 4 bases not matched to a gene. The germline V gene has CDR1 PRHDT and CDR2 FYEKMQ (reference sequence). The CDR3 has 13 residues. The PCR was carried out with 60 Vbeta primers and 13 Jbeta primers. The assay was immunoSEQ multiplex PCR, and TCRdb's table has in-frame clones only and misses some. The sample records approximately 220,000 clones, roughly 80% being singletons. With regard to this clone: Its matching antigen is unknown.

Study-wide results and caveats: The authors later linked a missense DCLRE1C variant to TCR beta V- and J-gene trimming.

The sequenced material came from PBMCs. The rearrangement links TRBV13 to TRBJ2-7; 7 bases line up with TRBD1. This TCR derives from a girl aged 2 to 10 in good health and CMV-seronegative. The CDR3: CASSGAGGYEQYF. The CDR3 coding sequence is TGTGCCAGCAGCGGCGCAGGGGGCTACGAGCAGTACTTC.